The 17 T cell receptor beta chains listed next were all sequenced from one sample in a study of read filtering for tumor transcriptome and immune sequencing. Molecular barcoded adaptors covering alpha/delta and beta/gamma chains were used on 400 ng RNA. TCRdb itself ran the reads through MiXCR, one entry per CDR3 protein. The data hold some 120,000 distinct CDR3 sequences, with over 10% observed a single time. Input material: a population of CD138-negative cells sorted from bone marrow. The receptors originated from a donor at least 40 years old with multiple myeloma.

This clonotype was counted many times. The rearrangement joins TRBV18 to TRBJ2-3, with 10 bases aligning to TRBD2. The trim removed 5 bases at V and 1 base at J, leaving 0 bases unmatched. The CDR3 is 14 residues long. Germline assignment: CDR1 KGHSH and CDR2 LQKENI. CDR3 region: CASSGTSGTDTQYF. CDR3 nucleotides: TGTGCCAGCTCAGGGACTAGCGGCACAGATACGCAGTATTTT.

A few counts support this clonotype. Mismatch with germline at one junction end may stem from a read error. The V and J genes are TRBV20-1 and TRBJ2-3, with D perhaps assigned TRBD1 or TRBD2 (5 bases each). This CDR3 region has 14 residues. Germline V gene data show CDR1 as DFQATT and CDR2 as SNEGSKA (reference sequence). The CDR3: CSARDGSSTGTQYF. As DNA, the CDR3 is TGCAGTGCCAGGGACGGCTCTAGCACAGGTACGCAGTATTTT.

Only a few counts were recorded for this clonotype. The chain joins TRBV12-3 or TRBV12-4 to TRBJ2-5; 11 bases are a match to TRBD2. J was trimmed by 1 base and V by 1 base; bases with no gene match: 2. This CDR3 has 16 residues. The CDR3 coding sequence is TGTGCCAGCAGTTTAGGTAGCGGGAGGGCCCAAGAGACCCAGTACTTC. This encodes CASSLGSGRAQETQYF.

This clonotype was found many times. The rearrangement links TRBV12-3 or TRBV12-4 to TRBJ2-3; 10 bases are shared with TRBD2. The CDR3 is made up of 16 amino acids. Trimming at V came to 5 bases and at J to 1 base, leaving 6 bases not matched to a gene. The CDR3 here is CASSPERGGGTDTQYF. The CDR3 bases are TGTGCCAGCAGTCCAGAGCGGGGGGGCGGCACAGATACGCAGTATTTT.

This clonotype was seen many times. The chain has TRBV18 and TRBJ1-2; 9 positions agree with TRBD1. The length of the CDR3 is 16 residues. Germline CDR1 is KGHSH and CDR2 is LQKENI. V was pared by 1 base and J by 1 base, with 4 bases of the junction left unmatched. CDR3 in amino acids: CASSPQGQGINYGYTF. In DNA, the CDR3 is TGTGCCAGCTCACCACAAGGACAGGGGATTAACTATGGCTACACCTTC.

This clonotype has a count of ten or more. The J gene is TRBJ1-5, the V gene TRBV19; a weak D match, TRBD1 (6 bases). Trimming removed 7 bases at V and 3 bases at J, with 13 bases between. The CDR3 has 14 residues. Germline lookup yields CDR1 LNHDA and CDR2 SQIVND (reference sequence). CDR3 in DNA: TGTGCCAGTACCCTGGACAGATTCAATCAGCCCCAGCATTTT. This gives the protein CASTLDRFNQPQHF.

The genes are TRBV29-1 and TRBJ2-5; 8 bases are shared with TRBD2. V was pared by 4 bases and J by 7 bases, with 8 bases of the junction left unmatched. Germline V lookup: CDR1 SQVTM, CDR2 ANQGSEA. This CDR3 is built from 13 residues. CDR3: CSVVAGGVGTQYF. The CDR3 nucleotides read TGCAGCGTTGTTGCGGGGGGAGTGGGGACCCAGTACTTC.

This clonotype has ten or more counts. This chain links TRBV11-2 with TRBJ2-6; D possibly corresponds to TRBD1 (6 bases). Trimming took 6 bases from V and 1 from J, leaving 10 bases between them. CDR3 length: 15 residues. Germline V gene sequence: CDR1 SGHAT, CDR2 FQNNGV. CDR3 sequence: CASRIQGSGANVLTF. The CDR3 region has the DNA TGTGCCAGCAGGATACAGGGATCTGGGGCCAACGTCCTGACTTTC.

This clonotype was detected many times. The chain joins TRBV7-3 to TRBJ2-3; 7 nucleotides line up with TRBD2. The CDR3 contains 15 residues. V was clipped by 0 bases and J by 5 bases; unmatched bases: 5. Germline values: CDR1 SGHTA, CDR2 FQGTGA. CDR3 sequence reads: CASSLTGLGQDTQYF. CDR3 coding DNA: TGTGCCAGCAGCTTAACCGGACTAGGGCAAGATACGCAGTATTTT.

This clonotype was seen ten or more times. The chain links TRBV5-4 to TRBJ2-1; a possible D gene is TRBD2 (6 bases). Between the trimmed V and J ends, which lost 5 bases and 4 bases, there was a span of 10 bases. This CDR3 has 13 residues. Germline assignment: CDR1 SGHNT and CDR2 YYREEE (reference sequence). The CDR3 DNA sequence: TGTGCCAGCAGAACCCGGGGGTACAATGAGCAGTTCTTC. Translation gives CASRTRGYNEQFF.

The chain employs TRBV11-2 and TRBJ2-1, with TRBD2 as a possible D gene (7 bases). From germline, CDR1 is SGHAT and CDR2 FQNNGV. The V end lost 2 bases, the J end lost 2 bases, and 16 bases lay between the germline ends. The CDR3 contains 17 residues. The CDR3 region has the DNA TGTGCCAGCAGCTTATCACGAGGGGGGGTCCCCTACAATGAGCAGTTCTTC. Its protein product is CASSLSRGGVPYNEQFF.

This clonotype appeared a few times. This sequence joins TRBV12-3 or TRBV12-4 and TRBJ2-7; 11 nucleotides match TRBD2. Trimming cost V 5 bases and J 5 bases; bases outside gene matches: 5. The CDR3 totals 14 residues. For the CDR3, the DNA is TGTGCCAGCAGTCTAAGACTAGCGGGAAACGAGCAGTACTTC. It is translated as CASSLRLAGNEQYF.

In its sample, this clonotype was seen many times. This chain links TRBV3-1 with TRBJ1-4, with D unresolved. The CDR3 extends over 14 amino acids. Germline V gene sequence: CDR1 LGHDT, CDR2 YNNKEL (reference sequence). Trimming removed 6 bases from V and 3 bases from J, with 11 bases in between. CDR3 residues: CASSPNMANEKLFF. The CDR3 nucleotides are TGTGCCAGCAGTCCCAATATGGCTAATGAAAAACTGTTTTTT.

This clonotype was counted at least ten times. The chain is built from TRBV6-2 or TRBV6-3 and TRBJ1-5; D is unresolved. The CDR3 is made up of 13 amino acids. The V gene's germline CDR1 is MNHEY and CDR2 SVGEGT. Between the trimmed V and J ends, which lost 8 bases and 2 bases, there was a span of 10 bases. The chain's CDR3 is CASHLLGNQPQHF. In DNA form, the CDR3 reads TGTGCCAGCCACCTCCTGGGCAATCAGCCCCAGCATTTT.

This clonotype was found a few times. A read error is possible here, since a much larger clone lies one base away. The chain recombines TRBV20-1 with TRBJ2-3, with D unresolved. CDR1 and CDR2 from the germline V gene are DFQATT and SNEGSKA (reference sequence). The CDR3 has 14 residues. CDR3 sequence (DNA): TGCAGTGCTTCCACCGGGTTTCATACAGATACGCAGTGTTTT. Amino acid sequence: CSASTGFHTDTQCF.

In this sample, this clonotype turned up many times. The chain recombines TRBV10-3 with TRBJ2-3; TRBD2 matches 9 bases. This CDR3 is built from 14 residues. The trim removed 4 bases at V and 2 bases at J, leaving 1 base unmatched. Per germline, CDR1 ENHRY and CDR2 SYGVKD. CDR3 region: CAISASGNTDTQYF. Written as DNA, the CDR3 is TGTGCCATCAGTGCTAGCGGGAACACAGATACGCAGTATTTT.

This clonotype was counted at least ten times. This chain links TRBV30 with TRBJ2-1; TRBD2 agrees at 11 bases. The CDR3 runs to 14 residues. Germline trimming cut 8 bases from V and 9 bases from J; bases unmatched to any gene: 12. Per germline, CDR1 GTSNPN and CDR2 SVGIG (reference sequence). The CDR3 reads CAGTPGLAVLEQFF. The CDR3 bases are TGTGCCGGAACACCGGGACTAGCGGTTCTTGAGCAGTTCTTC.